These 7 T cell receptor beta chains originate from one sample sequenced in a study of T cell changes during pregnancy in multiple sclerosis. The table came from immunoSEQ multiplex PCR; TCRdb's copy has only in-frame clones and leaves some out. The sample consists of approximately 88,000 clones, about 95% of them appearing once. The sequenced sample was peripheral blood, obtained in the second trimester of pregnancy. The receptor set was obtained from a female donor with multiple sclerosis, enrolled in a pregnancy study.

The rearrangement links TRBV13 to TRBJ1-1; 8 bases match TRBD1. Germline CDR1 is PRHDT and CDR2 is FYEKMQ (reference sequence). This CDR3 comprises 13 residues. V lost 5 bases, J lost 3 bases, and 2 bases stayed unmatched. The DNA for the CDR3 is TGTGCCAGCAGCACGACAGGGGACACTGAAGCTTTCTTT. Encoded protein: CASSTTGDTEAFF. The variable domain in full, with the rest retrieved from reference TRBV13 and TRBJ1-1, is AAGVIQSPRHLIKEKRETATLKCYPIPRHDTVYWYQQGPGQDPQFLISFYEKMQSDKGSIPDRFSAQQFSDYHSELNMSSLELGDSALYFCASSTTGDTEAFFGQGTRLTVV.

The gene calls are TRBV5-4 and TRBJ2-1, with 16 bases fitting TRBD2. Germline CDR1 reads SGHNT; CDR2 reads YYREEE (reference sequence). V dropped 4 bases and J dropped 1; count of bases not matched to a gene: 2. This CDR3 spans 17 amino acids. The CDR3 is CASSTGLAGGSYNEQFF. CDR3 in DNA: TGTGCCAGCAGCACGGGACTAGCGGGAGGGTCCTACAATGAGCAGTTCTTC.

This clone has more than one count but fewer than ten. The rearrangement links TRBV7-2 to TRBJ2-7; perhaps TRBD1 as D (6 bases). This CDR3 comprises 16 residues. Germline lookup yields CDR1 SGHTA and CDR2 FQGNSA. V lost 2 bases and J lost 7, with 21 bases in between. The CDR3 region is CASSLPPPGATVEQYF. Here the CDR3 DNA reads TGTGCCAGCAGCTTACCCCCCCCAGGGGCTACGGTGGAGCAGTACTTC.

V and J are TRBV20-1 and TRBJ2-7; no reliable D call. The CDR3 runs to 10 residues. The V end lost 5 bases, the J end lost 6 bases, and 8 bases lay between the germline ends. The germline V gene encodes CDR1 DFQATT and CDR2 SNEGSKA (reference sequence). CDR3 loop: CSASLSEQYF. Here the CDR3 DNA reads TGCAGTGCTTCCCTTTCCGAGCAGTACTTC.

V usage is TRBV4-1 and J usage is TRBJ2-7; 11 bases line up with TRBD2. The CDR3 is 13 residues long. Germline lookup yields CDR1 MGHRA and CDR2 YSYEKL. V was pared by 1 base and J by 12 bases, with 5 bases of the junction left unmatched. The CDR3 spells CASSQGTSGSPYF. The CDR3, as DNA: TGCGCCAGCAGCCAAGGGACTAGCGGGTCGCCGTACTTC.

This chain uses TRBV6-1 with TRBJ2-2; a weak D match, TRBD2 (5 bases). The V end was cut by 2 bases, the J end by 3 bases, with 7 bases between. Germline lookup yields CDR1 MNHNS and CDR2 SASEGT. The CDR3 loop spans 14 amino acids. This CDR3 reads CASSEIGDTGELFF. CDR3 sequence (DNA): TGTGCCAGCAGTGAAATCGGGGACACCGGGGAGCTGTTTTTT.

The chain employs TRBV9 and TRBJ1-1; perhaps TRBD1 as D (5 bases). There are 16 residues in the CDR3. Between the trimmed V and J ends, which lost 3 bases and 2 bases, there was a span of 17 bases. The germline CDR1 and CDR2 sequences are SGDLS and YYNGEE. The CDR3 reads CASSAFPGQLNTEAFF. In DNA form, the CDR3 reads TGTGCCAGCAGCGCGTTTCCCGGACAACTCAACACTGAAGCTTTCTTT.